The TCR beta chain under discussion was sequenced for a study of OX40 agonist ivuxolimab in advanced cancers. Generated by immunoSEQ multiplex PCR, the TCRdb table keeps only in-frame clones and is missing some. The data show fewer than 120,000 clones, about nine tenths seen once. The germline V gene has CDR1 SGDLS and CDR2 YYNGEE. This CDR3 spans 13 amino acids. The junction had 0 bases not matched to a gene; V was cut back by 0 bases and J by 5 bases. This chain uses TRBV9 with TRBJ2-5, with TRBD1 matching 8 bases. Source: CD4+ or CD8+ T cells sorted from blood, taken in a trial of the OX40 agonist ivuxolimab. The clonotype was recovered from an adult with an advanced solid tumor such as melanoma, head and neck, liver or kidney cancer. The CDR3 nucleotides read TGTGCCAGCAGCGTAGACAGGGGGGAGACCCAGTACTTC. Amino acid sequence: CASSVDRGETQYF.